This entry describes one T cell receptor (beta chain). The data were obtained in a study of somatic mutations in cytotoxic T cells in rheumatoid arthritis. This table comes from immunoSEQ multiplex PCR, and its TCRdb copy is limited to in-frame clones, with some not included. This sample has around 6,400 clones, with 65% to 80% found just once. Germline V lookup: CDR1 WSHSY, CDR2 SAAADI. This CDR3 region has 17 residues. Trimming removed 0 bases at V and 0 bases at J, with 12 bases between. The V and J genes are TRBV10-2 and TRBJ2-1; D possibly corresponds to TRBD2 (6 bases). This TCR was recovered from a woman between 50 and 59 years old in good health. Sequencing was performed on CD8+ T cells sorted from blood. The CDR3 DNA reads TGCGCCAGCAGTGAGTCGAGCTTGACTAGCTCCTACAATGAGCAGTTCTTC. Its translation: CASSESSLTSSYNEQFF.